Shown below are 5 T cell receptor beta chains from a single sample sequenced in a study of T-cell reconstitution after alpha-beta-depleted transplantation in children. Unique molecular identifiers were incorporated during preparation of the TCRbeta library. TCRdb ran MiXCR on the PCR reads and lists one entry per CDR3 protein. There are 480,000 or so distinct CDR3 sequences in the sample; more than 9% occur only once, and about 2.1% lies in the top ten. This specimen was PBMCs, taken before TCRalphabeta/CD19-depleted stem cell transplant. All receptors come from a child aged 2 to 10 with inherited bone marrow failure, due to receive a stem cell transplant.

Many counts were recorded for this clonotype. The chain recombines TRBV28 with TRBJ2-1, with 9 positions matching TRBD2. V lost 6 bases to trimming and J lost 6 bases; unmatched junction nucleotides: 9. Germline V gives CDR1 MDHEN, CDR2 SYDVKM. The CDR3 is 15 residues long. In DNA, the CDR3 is TGTGCCAGCAGGGGGCGGCGGGAGGGCCTCAATGAGCAGTTCTTC. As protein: CASRGRREGLNEQFF.

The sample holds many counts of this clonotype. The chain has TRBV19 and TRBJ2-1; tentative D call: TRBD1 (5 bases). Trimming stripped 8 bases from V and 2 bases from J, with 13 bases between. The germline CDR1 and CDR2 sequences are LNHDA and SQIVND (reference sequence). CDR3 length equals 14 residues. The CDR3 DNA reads TGTGCCAGTGAGGCCGAGGACACCTACAATGAGCAGTTCTTC. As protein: CASEAEDTYNEQFF.

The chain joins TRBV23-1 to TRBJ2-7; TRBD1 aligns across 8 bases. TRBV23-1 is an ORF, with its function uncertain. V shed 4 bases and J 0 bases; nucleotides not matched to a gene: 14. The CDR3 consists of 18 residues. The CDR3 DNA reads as TGCGCCAGCAGTCGACGGCATCACAGGGGGTCAAGCTCCTACGAGCAGTACTTC. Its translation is CASSRRHHRGSSSYEQYF.

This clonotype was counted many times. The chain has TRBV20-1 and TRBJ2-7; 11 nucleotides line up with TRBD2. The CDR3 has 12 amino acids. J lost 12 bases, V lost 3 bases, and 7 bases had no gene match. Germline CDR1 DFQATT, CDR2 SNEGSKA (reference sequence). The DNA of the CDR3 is TGCAGTGCTAGTAGGTTAGCGGGAGGGCGGTACTTC. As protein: CSASRLAGGRYF.

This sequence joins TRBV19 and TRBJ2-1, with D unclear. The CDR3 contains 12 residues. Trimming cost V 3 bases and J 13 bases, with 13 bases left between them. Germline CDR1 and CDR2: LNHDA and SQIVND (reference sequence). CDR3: CASSMGIARQFF. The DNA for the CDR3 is TGTGCCAGTAGTATGGGTATAGCCCGCCAGTTCTTC.